These T cell receptor beta chains were read from a single sample in a study of T cell repertoires in cytomegalovirus infection. The antigens these receptors bind are not known. Each CDR3 protein gets one entry after TCRdb re-called the reads with MiXCR. The table lists about 130,000 distinct CDR3 sequences, about 32% of them singletons. Material: CD8+ T cells from cultured PBMCs, obtained from culture after CMV antigen stimulation. The receptors come from a human donor in good health (CMV status not recorded). Some clones in this sample may be carry-over from other donors' samples. The conserved cysteine and the conserved F or W are not part of the CDR3 here. A D gene is named only where the DNA matches it firmly. Only some rows state a clone size, as once, few, many or a class for expanded clones.

clone_size	v_call	d_call	j_call	cdr3_aa
once	TRBV7-9	NA	TRBJ1-4	ASSQPDTAIEKLF
few	TRBV7-2	TRBD1	TRBJ2-2	ASRRRNRGPGGELF
NA	TRBV7-9	TRBD2	TRBJ2-1	ASSPSGGAYNEQF
few	TRBV19	NA	TRBJ1-2	ASSMESPTAYGYT
few	TRBV5-6	TRBD2	TRBJ2-1	ASSLAAGGPNNEQF
NA	TRBV4-1	TRBD1	TRBJ2-5	ASSQDEGTGGAETQY
few	TRBV7-2	NA	TRBJ1-6	ASSLGLNNSPLH
NA	TRBV7-2	NA	TRBJ2-5	ASSLALGGSETQY
NA	TRBV12-3/TRBV12-4	NA	TRBJ2-7	ASSLTAGPTYEQY
many	TRBV7-8	TRBD1	TRBJ2-5	ASSLDTGARQETQY
many	TRBV7-6	TRBD2	TRBJ2-1	ASSLTSGPYNEQF
many	TRBV7-8	TRBD2	TRBJ2-7	ASSPWTSGGPAPYEQY
once	TRBV3-1	NA	TRBJ2-3	ASSQDWRDSRTDTQY
few	TRBV7-9	TRBD1	TRBJ1-5	ASSKTGSINQPQH
NA	TRBV6-1	NA	TRBJ1-1	ASSEGGASFGAF
NA	TRBV7-8	NA	TRBJ2-1	ASSLRQDLNEQF
NA	TRBV5-1	NA	TRBJ1-1	ASSLYGTPNTEAF
NA	TRBV7-6	TRBD1	TRBJ2-2	ASSLEGRPTQGQSGELF
NA	TRBV7-2	NA	TRBJ2-3	ASSARLGYTDTQY
NA	TRBV20-1	NA	TRBJ2-2	SARDLYIGGDSGELF
few	TRBV6-5	TRBD1	TRBJ1-6	ASSYSTGQGGSPLH
few	TRBV7-2	TRBD1	TRBJ2-3	ASSSLQGVYTDTQY
few	TRBV4-3	NA	TRBJ2-2	ASSQDYSEDTGELF
few	TRBV6-6	TRBD1	TRBJ1-6	ASSYDPGQSHSPLH
NA	TRBV18	NA	TRBJ1-5	ASSPPEEGGDSNQPQH
many	TRBV2	TRBD1	TRBJ1-2	ASSGRGRFGGYT
few	TRBV20-1	TRBD2	TRBJ2-7	SATISGGASYEQY
many	TRBV7-2	NA	TRBJ1-2	ASSPLAASLTDYGYT
few	TRBV5-1	TRBD1	TRBJ1-5	ASSLEGGSNQPQH
NA	TRBV4-3	TRBD2	TRBJ2-2	ASSQDRYPAGGPDTGELF
NA	TRBV7-6	NA	TRBJ1-1	ASSLGQSLREAF
few	TRBV5-6	NA	TRBJ1-6	ASSFLQDAYNSPLH